This entry describes one T cell receptor (beta chain). The germline V gene encodes CDR1 KGHDR and CDR2 SFDVKD. This CDR3 spans 15 amino acids. V was pared by 3 bases and J by 1 base, with 4 bases of the junction left unmatched. Authors' processing steps: From reference gene primer amplification, estimates of nucleated cell counts were derived. Data came from immunoSEQ multiplex PCR; TCRdb stores just in-frame clones and leaves some out. That table furnishes V, J and clone size, whereas the DNA furnished D and trimming. The sample lists under 200,000 clones; around three quarters were seen once. These data originate in a study of blood T cell repertoires in COVID-19. For the study at large: In each case, the material was cDNA or gDNA derived from T cells, B-cell-depleted T cells, or PBMCs.

This receptor was taken from a man aged 55 to 70 with acute or convalescent COVID-19. The sequenced sample consisted of peripheral blood. The chain uses TRBV24-1 and TRBJ2-7; 8 positions match TRBD1. DNA of the CDR3: TGTGCCACCAGTGATCCCGGGACAGGATCCTACGAGCAGTACTTC. Translated: CATSDPGTGSYEQYF.